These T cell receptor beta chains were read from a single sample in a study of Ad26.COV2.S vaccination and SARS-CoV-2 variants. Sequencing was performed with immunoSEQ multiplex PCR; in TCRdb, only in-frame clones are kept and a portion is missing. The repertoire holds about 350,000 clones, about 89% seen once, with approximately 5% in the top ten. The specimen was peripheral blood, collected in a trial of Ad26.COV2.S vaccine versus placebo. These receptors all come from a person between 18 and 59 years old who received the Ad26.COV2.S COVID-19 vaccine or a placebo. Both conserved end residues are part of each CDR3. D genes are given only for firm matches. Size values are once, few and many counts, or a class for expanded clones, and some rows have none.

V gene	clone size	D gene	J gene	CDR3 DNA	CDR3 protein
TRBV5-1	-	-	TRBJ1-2	TGCGCCAGCAGCCCCGGTAGGGGAACTAACTATGGCTACACCTTC	CASSPGRGTNYGYTF
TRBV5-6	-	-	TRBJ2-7	TGTGCCAGCAGCTTGAAACCGAAGACTACCTACGAGCAGTACTTC	CASSLKPKTTYEQYF
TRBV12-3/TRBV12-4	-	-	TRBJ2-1	TGTGCCAGCAGTTTTGGCCGTAACAATGAGCAGTTCTTC	CASSFGRNNEQFF
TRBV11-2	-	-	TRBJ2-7	TGTGCCAGCAGCTTAGGGACAGAGCCGTACGAGCAGTACTTC	CASSLGTEPYEQYF
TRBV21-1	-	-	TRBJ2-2	TGTGCCAGCAGCATAGTGCCCACCGGGGAGCTGTTTTTT	CASSIVPTGELFF
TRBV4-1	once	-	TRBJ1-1	TGCGCCAGCAGCCGGGACGGCTTAAACACTGAAGCTTTCTTT	CASSRDGLNTEAFF
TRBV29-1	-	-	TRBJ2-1	TGCAGCGTTGCGCCGGGACTGGGCTACAATGAGCAGTTCTTC	CSVAPGLGYNEQFF
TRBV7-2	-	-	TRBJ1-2	TGTGCCAGCAGCTGGCCCGACGGGGACGACGCTGGCTACACCTTC	CASSWPDGDDAGYTF
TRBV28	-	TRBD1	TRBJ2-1	TGTGCCAGCAGTCCGACAGGGGGACCCTACAATGAGCAGTTCTTC	CASSPTGGPYNEQFF
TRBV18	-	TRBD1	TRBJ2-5	TGTGCCAGCTCACCAAGACAGGGGGATGGGTCGGAGACCCAGTACTTC	CASSPRQGDGSETQYF
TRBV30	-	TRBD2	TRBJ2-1	TGTGCCTGGAGTCGACTAGCGGGAGGCAATGAGCAGTTCTTC	CAWSRLAGGNEQFF
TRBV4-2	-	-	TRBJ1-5	TGTGCCAGCAGCCAAGAATTTACGGGTACTCAGCCCCAGCATTTT	CASSQEFTGTQPQHF
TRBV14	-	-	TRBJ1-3	TGTGCCAGCAGCCAACGGGCGTTCTCTGGAAACACCATATATTTT	CASSQRAFSGNTIYF
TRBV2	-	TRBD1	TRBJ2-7	TGTGCCAGCAGTGGATCAGACAGGGCCTACGAGCAGTACTTC	CASSGSDRAYEQYF
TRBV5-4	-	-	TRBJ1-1	TGTGCCAGCAGCCGTGACCCAGGGTCGGGGAGCACTGAAGCTTTCTTT	CASSRDPGSGSTEAFF
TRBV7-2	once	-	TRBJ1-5	TGTGCCAGCAGCTTAGCTTTTGCGAGAGTAGGGCAGCCCCAGCATTTT	CASSLAFARVGQPQHF
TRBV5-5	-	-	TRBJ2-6	TGTGCCAGCGACCGCCGGCCCGGGGCCAACGTCCTGACTTTC	CASDRRPGANVLTF
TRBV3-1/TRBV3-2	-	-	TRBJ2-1	TGTGCCAGCAGCCAAGAGGGGCGCATCAACAATGAGCAGTTCTTC	CASSQEGRINNEQFF
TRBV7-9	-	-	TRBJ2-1	TGTGCCAGCAGCTTAGGATCCCGGGTTTACTACAATGAGCAGTTCTTC	CASSLGSRVYYNEQFF
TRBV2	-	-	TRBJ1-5	TGTGCCAGCAGTGATGTGGGGTTTAGCAATCAGCCCCAGCATTTT	CASSDVGFSNQPQHF
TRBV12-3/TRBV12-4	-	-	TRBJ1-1	TGTGCCAGCAGACGAAATGGGGACACTGAAGCTTTCTTT	CASRRNGDTEAFF
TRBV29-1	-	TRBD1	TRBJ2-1	TGCAGCGTTGAAGCTACGGGACAGGCCGAGCAGTTCTTC	CSVEATGQAEQFF
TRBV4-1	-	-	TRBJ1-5	TGCGCCAGCAGCCAAGAGGTCCGGGGGGCGAAACCGAAAGATCAGCCCCAGCATTTT	CASSQEVRGAKPKDQPQHF
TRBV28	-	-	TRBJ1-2	TGTGCCAGCATTCCGATAGGACGTGCTAACTATGGCTACACCTTC	CASIPIGRANYGYTF
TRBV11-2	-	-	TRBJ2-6	TGTGCCAGCAGCTTAACCGTCTCCGTTGGGGCCAACGTCCTGACTTTC	CASSLTVSVGANVLTF
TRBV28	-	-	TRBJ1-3	TGTGCCAGTTTTACAGGGAGCTCTGGAAACACCATATATTTT	CASFTGSSGNTIYF
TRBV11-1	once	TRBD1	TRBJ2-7	TGTGCCAGCAGCTCAAAGGACAGGAATAGCGACGAGCAGTACTTC	CASSSKDRNSDEQYF
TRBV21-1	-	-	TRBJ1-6	TGTGCCAGCAGCAAAGGGGAGCAGGGGAGGAGGTATAATTCACCCCTCCACTTT	CASSKGEQGRRYNSPLHF
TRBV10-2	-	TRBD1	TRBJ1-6	TGCGCCAGCAAAGGACAGGGGGCAGTAAATTCACCCCTCCACTTT	CASKGQGAVNSPLHF
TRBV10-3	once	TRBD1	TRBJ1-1	TGTGCCATCAGTGCCAGGGGGCTAAAGAACACTGAAGCTTTCTTT	CAISARGLKNTEAFF
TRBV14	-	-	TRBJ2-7	TGTGCCAGCAGCCAAGGCCTAGCCTACGAGCAGTACTTC	CASSQGLAYEQYF
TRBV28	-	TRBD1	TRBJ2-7	TGTGCCAGCACGACAGGGACCTACGAGCAGTACTTC	CASTTGTYEQYF
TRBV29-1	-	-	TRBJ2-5	TGCAGCGTTGAAGACCCGGTGGGGAGGGGGCGGCGGGAGACCCAGTACTTC	CSVEDPVGRGRRETQYF
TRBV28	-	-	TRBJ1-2	TGTGCCAGCAGTTTGAACACGCTGGGAAAGGGCTACACCTTC	CASSLNTLGKGYTF
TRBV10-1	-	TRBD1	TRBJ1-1	TGCGCCAGCAGTCAGTCGGTACAGGGGGACACTGAAGCTTTCTTT	CASSQSVQGDTEAFF
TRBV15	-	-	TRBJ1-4	TGTGCCACCAGCCGACTCCCCTTGCCAGCAACTAATGAAAAACTGTTTTTT	CATSRLPLPATNEKLFF
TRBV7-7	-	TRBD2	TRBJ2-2	TGTGCCAGCAGCTCTAGGACTAGCGGGAACACCGGGGAGCTGTTTTTT	CASSSRTSGNTGELFF
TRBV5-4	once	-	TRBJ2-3	TGTGCCAGCAGCTTTAATGGAGGCACAGATACGCAGTATTTT	CASSFNGGTDTQYF
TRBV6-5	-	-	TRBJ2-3	TGTGCCAGCAGTTACTCGATATCAGATACGCAGTATTTT	CASSYSISDTQYF
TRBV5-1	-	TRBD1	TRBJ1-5	TGCGCCAGCAGCGAAGGGACAGGGGGTGGACAGCCCCAGCATTTT	CASSEGTGGGQPQHF
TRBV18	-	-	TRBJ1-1	TGTGCCAGCTCACCAGCAGGATTAGACTTGGGAAACACTGAAGCTTTCTTT	CASSPAGLDLGNTEAFF
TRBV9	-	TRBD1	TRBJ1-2	TGTGCCAGCAGGACAGGGGTTTATGGCTACACCTTC	CASRTGVYGYTF
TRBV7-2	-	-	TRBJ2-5	TGTGCCAGCAGCTTAGCTGGGGCAGGGGAGACCCAGTACTTC	CASSLAGAGETQYF
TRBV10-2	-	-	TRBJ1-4	TGCGCCAGCAGCAATCCCAACACAGCAACTAATGAAAAACTGTTTTTT	CASSNPNTATNEKLFF
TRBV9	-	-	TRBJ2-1	TGTGCCAGCAGCGAGGACAGTCGTAGGTCCTACAATGAGCAGTTCTTC	CASSEDSRRSYNEQFF
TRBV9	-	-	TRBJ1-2	TGTGCCAGCAGCTCCGACAGATATGGCTACACCTTC	CASSSDRYGYTF
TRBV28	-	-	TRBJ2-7	TGTGCCAGCAGTCCCCTCGAGTTCGGATACTACGAGCAGTACTTC	CASSPLEFGYYEQYF
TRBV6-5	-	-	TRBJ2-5	TGTGCCAGCAGCCGACTCTTGGAGACCCAGTACTTC	CASSRLLETQYF
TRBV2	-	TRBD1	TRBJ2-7	TGTGCCAGCAGTGACCCGGACAGGGGGCCCGAGCAGTACTTC	CASSDPDRGPEQYF
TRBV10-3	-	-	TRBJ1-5	TGTGCCATCAGTGAGGGACAAGGCAATCAGCCCCAGCATTTT	CAISEGQGNQPQHF
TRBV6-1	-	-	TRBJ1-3	TGTGCCAGCAGTGAATATGGATCGGGTCTCCCGGGAAACACCATATATTTT	CASSEYGSGLPGNTIYF
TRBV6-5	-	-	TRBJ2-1	TGTGCCATTGGACAGTGGTATGAGCAGTTCTTC	CAIGQWYEQFF
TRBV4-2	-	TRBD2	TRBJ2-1	TGTGCCAGCAGCAGAGGGACTAACAATGAGCAGTTCTTC	CASSRGTNNEQFF
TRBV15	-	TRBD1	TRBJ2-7	TGTGCCACCAGCAGAGGCCGGACAGGGGCCTACGAGCAGTACTTC	CATSRGRTGAYEQYF
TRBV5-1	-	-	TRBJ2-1	TGCGCCAGCAGCTTGCCAGGGACCTCCTACAATGAGCAGTTCTTC	CASSLPGTSYNEQFF
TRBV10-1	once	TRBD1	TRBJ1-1	TGCGCCAGCAGTGATAGGGGGCCGAACACTGAAGCTTTCTTT	CASSDRGPNTEAFF
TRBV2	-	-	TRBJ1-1	TGTGCCAGCAGTAAACAGGGTGGCACTGAAGCTTTCTTT	CASSKQGGTEAFF